Included here is one T cell receptor (beta chain) sequence, with context. What it recognizes is unknown. PCR primers comprised 60 Vbeta and 13 Jbeta primers. Repertoires were generated with immunoSEQ multiplex PCR, while TCRdb's copy carries only in-frame clones and drops some. The data show about 130,000 clones, with approximately 78% seen just once and about 7.5% held by the top ten. This entry is derived from a study of cytomegalovirus exposure and HLA in healthy donors. Study findings and constraints: Previous analysis showed most TCR beta V segments were productive about 90% or about 30% of the time.

The V gene lost 2 bases and the J gene lost 2 bases, with 9 bases spanning the gap. Germline CDR1 reads MDHEN; CDR2 reads SYDVKM. This CDR3 comprises 14 residues. The J gene is TRBJ1-2, the V gene TRBV28, with unresolved D. This TCR was recovered from a woman in her 50s in good health and CMV-seropositive. The source material was PBMCs. CDR3 bases: TGTGCCAGCAGTTTAGGGCCGGCAAACTATGGCTACACCTTC. Protein: CASSLGPANYGYTF.